This TCR beta chain was captured by sequencing in a study of Ad26.COV2.S vaccination and SARS-CoV-2 variants. Study-wide background: Into the muscle, Ad26.COV2.S was dosed once or twice, 56 days apart.

V was clipped by 3 bases and J by 2 bases; unmatched bases: 15. Germline loops: CDR1 SQVTM, CDR2 ANQGSEA. The CDR3 sequence is 19 residues long. Stated treatment: 15 to 20 received Ad26.COV2.S at low or high dose, single or two shots; a few received placebo; per-sample allocation not given. All samples were drawn on day 63, counting from the first vaccine or placebo injection. The protocol was immunoSEQ multiplex PCR, while the TCRdb copy is restricted to in-frame clones and leaves out a portion. The table records about 400,000 clones, approximately 83% of them present only once. Specimen: peripheral blood, collected in a trial of Ad26.COV2.S vaccine versus placebo. This chain joins TRBV29-1 and TRBJ1-5; 11 nucleotides line up with TRBD1. The TCR was taken from a person aged 18-60 years who received the Ad26.COV2.S COVID-19 vaccine or a placebo. CDR3 bases: TGCAGCGTTGAGTGGACCTGGACAGGGGGCTTTACGGGCAATCAGCCCCAGCATTTT. It specifies CSVEWTWTGGFTGNQPQHF.